This is a list of T cell receptor beta chains from one sample in a study of CD8 T cells in Susac syndrome. Each CDR3 protein is one row after TCRdb ran MiXCR on the immunoSEQ multiplex PCR reads. Altogether 130,000 or so distinct CDR3 sequences are present, approximately 96% being singletons, with the ten largest covering around 0.11%. Sequences were obtained from CD4+ T cells from PBMCs. The receptors were gathered from a human donor with multiple sclerosis. Both conserved end residues are trimmed from each CDR3. A D gene is named only where the DNA matches it firmly. Size is omitted from some rows. Given values are once, few, many or a class for expanded clones.

.,TRBV19,.,11,TRBJ2-5,ASSIDLGGTQY
.,TRBV5-1,.,12,TRBJ2-3,ASSMTTSTDTQY
.,TRBV18,.,12,TRBJ2-7,ASSPTGNPYEQY
once,TRBV3-1,.,10,TRBJ2-1,ASSHRPNEQF
.,TRBV9,TRBD1,15,TRBJ1-2,ASSVDPTDRPNYGYT
.,TRBV6-5,.,12,TRBJ1-5,ATSSWGSNQPQH
once,TRBV7-6,.,11,TRBJ2-4,ASSQRGLNIQY
.,TRBV19,.,11,TRBJ2-7,ASSMAAYYEQY
.,TRBV20-1,.,15,TRBJ1-1,SAVTRTFARMNTEAF
.,TRBV9,.,11,TRBJ2-2,ASSEGITGELF
.,TRBV28,TRBD1,15,TRBJ2-7,ASSSAPTGYRSYEQY
.,TRBV19,TRBD1,16,TRBJ1-1,ASSIEGDRFVANTEAF
.,TRBV20-1,.,10,TRBJ2-7,SASPANYEQY
.,TRBV7-9,TRBD1,12,TRBJ2-7,ASSGGQYSYEQY
.,TRBV12-3/TRBV12-4,.,13,TRBJ2-7,ASSPNPGTAYEQY
.,TRBV12-3/TRBV12-4,.,11,TRBJ1-1,ASSTGENTEAF
.,TRBV12-3/TRBV12-4,.,12,TRBJ1-6,ASSLQAVNSPLH
.,TRBV3-1,.,13,TRBJ2-5,ASSQDSRPSGAQY
few,TRBV24-1,TRBD1,11,TRBJ2-7,ATEETGAYEQY
.,TRBV3-1,TRBD1,13,TRBJ2-5,ASTQTGSEGETQY
.,TRBV24-1,TRBD1,11,TRBJ1-2,ATSVTGSNGYT
.,TRBV20-1,.,12,TRBJ1-2,SATREPGGYGYT
.,TRBV27,TRBD1,13,TRBJ2-7,ASRSGTGLFHEQY
.,TRBV7-9,TRBD1,13,TRBJ2-5,ASSSYGQGWETQY
.,TRBV29-1,.,10,TRBJ2-7,SVGRFTYEQY
.,TRBV6-1,.,13,TRBJ2-6,ASSLTGSGANVLT
.,TRBV29-1,TRBD2,12,TRBJ2-1,SVTSGAAYNEQF
.,TRBV20-1,TRBD2,13,TRBJ2-7,SARDSAGASYEQY
.,TRBV3-1,TRBD2,14,TRBJ2-2,ASSQLAGGPTGELF
.,TRBV7-9,.,13,TRBJ1-1,ASSLQGLGNTEAF
.,TRBV20-1,TRBD1,13,TRBJ1-4,SAILRQGGWEKLF
.,TRBV7-8,TRBD1,13,TRBJ1-5,ASRGDRARNQPQH
once,TRBV4-1,TRBD2,14,TRBJ2-7,ASSQGISGTASGQY
once,TRBV29-1,.,10,TRBJ1-1,SVEFGPTEAF
.,TRBV7-9,TRBD1,15,TRBJ1-4,ASSVSGTGATNEKLF
.,TRBV7-9,.,11,TRBJ2-7,ASSPAVSYEQY
.,TRBV5-4,TRBD1,14,TRBJ2-3,ASKTTAGGSSDTQY
.,TRBV12-3/TRBV12-4,.,10,TRBJ2-7,ASSLPGGPQY
once,TRBV6-6,.,14,TRBJ2-6,ASSSGDRPGANVLT
few,TRBV28,.,12,TRBJ1-1,ASSFPGPNTEAF